This TCR beta chain was found in a study of blood T cells in healthy people across ages. Donors each provided around 9 milliliters of peripheral blood. V lost 4 bases to trimming and J lost 6 bases; unmatched junction nucleotides: 6. CDR3 length: 14 amino acids. Germline assignment: CDR1 SGHDN and CDR2 FVKESK. Combining a sample-barcoded 5' primer with a J-beta primer mix, a second PCR ran for roughly 6 to 12 cycles. One entry per CDR3 protein, called by TCRdb with MiXCR from the 5' RACE reads. The profile shows roughly 730,000 distinct CDR3 sequences, approximately 60% of them singletons. The sample taken for sequencing was blood. The receptor was derived from a man in his forties in good health. The rearrangement joins TRBV14 to TRBJ2-1; the match to TRBD1 covers 7 bases. The CDR3 coding sequence is TGTGCCAGCAGCCGAAGGGACAGTTTCAATGAGCAGTTCTTC. It translates to CASSRRDSFNEQFF.